This T cell receptor beta chain emerged from a study of cytomegalovirus exposure and HLA in healthy donors. General observations from the study: It was confirmed in vitro that a few of the CMV-associated chains were specific for CMV antigens. Associated with HLA alleles at 0.05 false discovery rate in a later analysis were fewer than 20,000 TCR beta sequences. Cytomegalovirus association was assigned to 150 to 200 TCR beta chains.

PCR was performed using 60 Vbeta and 13 Jbeta primers. Method: immunoSEQ multiplex PCR; TCRdb's copy keeps in-frame clones and lacks some. The specimen's table records about 170,000 clones. Trimming removed 7 bases from V and 4 bases from J, with 10 bases in between. The CDR3 runs 13 residues. From germline, CDR1 is SGHVS and CDR2 FQNEAQ. In regard to this clone: Its antigen is unidentified.

Sequencing was carried out using PBMCs. The rearrangement joins TRBV7-8 to TRBJ2-2, with D perhaps matching TRBD1 (5 bases). This sequence originates from a young woman in good health and CMV-seropositive. This CDR3 is CASNRRATGELFF. As DNA, the CDR3 is TGTGCCAGCAACCGCAGGGCCACCGGGGAGCTGTTTTTT.